One sample yielded the 30 T cell receptor beta chains listed below, sequenced in a study of blood T cell repertoires in COVID-19. TCRdb's copy holds only in-frame clones and misses some; the assay was immunoSEQ multiplex PCR. The repertoire consists of 260,000 or so clones, with approximately 85% occurring once and the leading ten covering approximately 4.8%. The sequenced sample was peripheral blood. The source is a woman in her sixties or seventies with acute or convalescent COVID-19.

This chain connects TRBV19 to TRBJ2-3; 7 bases fit TRBD1. The trim removed 7 bases at V and 5 bases at J, leaving 12 bases unmatched. Per the germline V gene, CDR1 is LNHDA and CDR2 is SQIVND (reference sequence). The CDR3 runs to 15 residues. The CDR3 DNA follows: TGTGCCAGTACCCCTCGGACAGGTTTTCAAGATACGCAGTATTTT. Its protein product is CASTPRTGFQDTQYF.

The chain uses TRBV5-1 and TRBJ1-4; 9 bases agree with TRBD1. The germline gives CDR1 SGHRS, CDR2 YFSETQ. V lost 3 bases to trimming and J lost 8 bases; unmatched junction nucleotides: 5. The CDR3 runs to 14 residues. The CDR3 DNA reads as TGCGCCAGCAGCTCGGGACAGGGATTGGAAAAACTGTTTTTT. Its protein product is CASSSGQGLEKLFF.

The table lists this clone with a count of one. V is TRBV28 and J is TRBJ1-1, with D perhaps matching TRBD1 (6 bases). V shed 7 bases and J shed 7 bases, with 13 bases lying between them. The CDR3 contains 12 residues. The germline V gene encodes CDR1 MDHEN and CDR2 SYDVKM. CDR3 region: CASMEQGSEAFF. The CDR3 nucleotides are TGTGCCAGCATGGAACAGGGCAGTGAAGCTTTCTTT.

This clone came up a few times. The chain is built from TRBV3-1 (or the pseudogene TRBV3-2) and TRBJ1-1; the D gene is possibly TRBD1 (5 bases). Per germline, CDR1 LGHDT and CDR2 YNNKEL (reference sequence). This CDR3 is 13 amino acids long. V lost 6 bases to trimming and J lost 4 bases, with 12 bases between them. DNA for the CDR3: TGTGCCAGCAGTTTAAAACAGGTCACTGAAGCTTTCTTT. Protein product: CASSLKQVTEAFF.

Points on this clone: This same CDR3 is encoded by further DNA sequences in the sample. The chain joins TRBV5-1 to TRBJ1-1, with D maybe TRBD1 (6 bases). V shed 4 bases and J shed 1 base, with 8 bases lying between them. CDR1 SGHRS and CDR2 YFSETQ come from the germline V gene. The CDR3 length is 13 residues. The CDR3 sequence is CASSPGQNTEAFF. The CDR3, as DNA: TGCGCCAGCAGCCCGGGACAGAACACTGAAGCTTTCTTT.

The genes are TRBV2 and TRBJ2-4; weak D call: TRBD2 (6 bases). This CDR3 region has 15 residues. Per the germline V gene, CDR1 is SNHLY and CDR2 is FYNNEI. Trimming shortened V by 1 base and J by 4 bases, and 11 bases separated the two germline ends. Written as DNA, the CDR3 is TGTGCCAGCAGTGAAGAGAGCGCGGGGAAAAACATTCAGTACTTC. As protein: CASSEESAGKNIQYF.

The V call is TRBV5-1, the J call TRBJ1-4; 9 bases are a match to TRBD1. The CDR3 is made up of 15 amino acids. V shed 3 bases and J 8 bases; nucleotides not matched to a gene: 8. Germline lookup yields CDR1 SGHRS and CDR2 YFSETQ. The CDR3, as DNA: TGCGCCAGCAGCTCCAATACAGGGGGCAACGAAAAACTGTTTTTT. Protein product: CASSSNTGGNEKLFF.

This clone has a handful of counts. The CDR3 sequence is CASSQVGGTDTQYF. CDR3 coding DNA: TGCGCCAGCAGCCAAGTCGGTGGCACAGATACGCAGTATTTT. The chain has TRBV4-3 and TRBJ2-3; D is ambiguous. Germline lookup yields CDR1 LGHNA and CDR2 YSLEER. V was cut by 1 base and J by 1 base, with 6 bases left in between. The CDR3 has 14 residues.

The chain combines TRBV6-5 with TRBJ2-2; D call uncertain. V was shortened by 5 bases and J by 2 bases, with 3 bases between the two germline ends. This CDR3 is built from 12 residues. The V gene's germline CDR1 is MNHEY and CDR2 SVGAGI. The CDR3 bases are TGTGCCAGCAGTCAAAACACCGGGGAGCTGTTTTTT. Protein sequence: CASSQNTGELFF.

This clone was counted once. V usage is TRBV27 and J usage is TRBJ2-1, with 7 bases aligning to TRBD1. With V trimmed by 4 bases and J by 5 bases, 11 bases remained unmatched. This CDR3 contains 16 residues. CDR1 and CDR2 from the germline V gene are MNHEY and SMNVEV (reference sequence). CDR3 in DNA: TGTGCCAGCAGTTCCCGTCCCGGGACAGTGAACAATGAGCAGTTCTTC. Translated, it gives CASSSRPGTVNNEQFF.

This chain connects TRBV6-6 to TRBJ1-1; maybe TRBD1 (5 bases). This CDR3 region has 14 residues. Germline assignment: CDR1 MNHNY and CDR2 SVGAGI (reference sequence). Trimming pared 2 bases from V and 5 bases from J, leaving 12 bases between. As DNA, the CDR3 is TGTGCCAGCAGTTACAGGGGTGGAAAGACTGAAGCTTTCTTT. This codes for CASSYRGGKTEAFF.

The V and J genes are TRBV18 and TRBJ2-3; 10 bases fit TRBD1. Looked up from germline, CDR1 is KGHSH and CDR2 is LQKENI. The J segment lost 2 bases and the V segment lost 5 bases, leaving 10 bases of the junction unmatched. This CDR3 spans 17 amino acids. CDR3 nucleotides: TGTGCCAGCTCAACGATCCCGGGACAGGGGCTCACAGATACGCAGTATTTT. It is translated as CASSTIPGQGLTDTQYF.

The V and J genes are TRBV25-1 and TRBJ1-3, with a weak D call TRBD1 (6 bases). The CDR3 runs to 17 residues. Germline V gives CDR1 MGHDK, CDR2 SYGVNS. With 2 bases removed from V and 1 base from J, the gap between germline ends came to 15 bases. CDR3 sequence: CASSEGWAGESGNTIYF. CDR3 DNA sequence: TGTGCCAGCAGTGAAGGTTGGGCAGGGGAATCTGGAAACACCATATATTTT.

The chain has TRBV19 and TRBJ2-1; 7 nucleotides agree with TRBD2. This CDR3 comprises 15 residues. Trimming took 5 bases from V and 4 from J; bases not matched to a gene: 8. Germline-derived CDR1 and CDR2 are LNHDA and SQIVND (reference sequence). The CDR3 DNA sequence: TGTGCCAGTAGTGGCGGCGGGGGAGGGTACAATGAGCAGTTCTTC. It codes for CASSGGGGGYNEQFF.

This chain connects TRBV5-8 to TRBJ1-2, with D tentatively TRBD1 (5 bases). With 0 bases removed from V and 4 bases from J, the gap between germline ends came to 16 bases. The CDR3 runs 16 residues. From germline, CDR1 is SGHTS and CDR2 YDEGEE. CDR3 in amino acids: CASSLGQGYHPYGYTF. The CDR3 nucleotides are TGTGCCAGCAGCTTGGGGCAGGGATATCATCCCTATGGCTACACCTTC.

V gene TRBV19 combines with J gene TRBJ2-7; D is perhaps TRBD2 (6 bases). The CDR3 consists of 16 residues. Germline CDR1 LNHDA, CDR2 SQIVND (reference sequence). Trimming left V 3 bases short and J 3 bases short, with 18 bases between. CDR3: CASSIMRGGYSYEQYF. Written as DNA, the CDR3 is TGTGCCAGTAGTATTATGCGGGGAGGCTACAGCTACGAGCAGTACTTC.

The rearrangement links TRBV5-1 to TRBJ1-1; TRBD1 matches at 7 bases. This CDR3 contains 15 residues. Germline CDR1 is SGHRS and CDR2 is YFSETQ. V lost 0 bases and J lost 1; bases outside the gene matches: 3. The CDR3 sequence is CASSLARGPNTEAFF. CDR3 nucleotide sequence: TGCGCCAGCAGCTTGGCGAGGGGGCCGAACACTGAAGCTTTCTTT.

The chain is built from TRBV18 and TRBJ2-3; weak D call: TRBD1 (6 bases). V lost 2 bases to trimming and J lost 2 bases, with 11 bases between them. Germline CDR1 reads KGHSH; CDR2 reads LQKENI. The CDR3 length is 15 residues. CDR3 bases: TGTGCCAGCTCACCAGTCCAGGGGACCACAGATACGCAGTATTTT. Translated: CASSPVQGTTDTQYF.

The chain links TRBV6-5 to TRBJ1-1; possibly TRBD1 for D (5 bases). CDR1 and CDR2 from the germline V gene are MNHEY and SVGAGI. The CDR3 spans 13 residues. The V and J ends lost 6 bases and 2 bases respectively, with 10 bases between them. For the CDR3, the DNA is TGTGCCAGCAGGCCAGGGATCAACACTGAAGCTTTCTTT. It specifies CASRPGINTEAFF.

This chain joins TRBV10-3 and TRBJ1-5; the D is unclear. The V gene's germline CDR1 is ENHRY and CDR2 SYGVKD. There are 16 residues in the CDR3. With 3 bases removed from V and 3 bases from J, the gap between germline ends came to 15 bases. The CDR3 loop reads CAISDRSGSPNQPQHF. CDR3 coding DNA: TGTGCCATCAGTGACCGTTCCGGGAGCCCCAATCAGCCCCAGCATTTT.

The chain carries TRBV4-1 and TRBJ1-4, with TRBD1 matching 7 bases. With 1 base clipped from V and 7 bases from J, the junction kept 3 bases outside the gene matches. Germline lookup yields CDR1 MGHRA and CDR2 YSYEKL. The CDR3 has 14 amino acids. The chain's CDR3 is CASSQGTGLEKLFF. The CDR3 bases are TGCGCCAGCAGCCAAGGGACAGGCCTTGAAAAACTGTTTTTT.

V and J are TRBV5-4 and TRBJ1-6; 7 nucleotides line up with TRBD1. The CDR3 consists of 15 residues. CDR1 and CDR2 (germline): SGHNT, YYREEE (reference sequence). V shed 7 bases and J 2 bases; nucleotides not matched to a gene: 6. CDR3 sequence: CASQQGRTYNSPLHF. The CDR3 DNA reads as TGTGCCAGCCAACAGGGGAGGACCTATAATTCACCCCTCCACTTT.

V and J are TRBV7-2 and TRBJ2-3; 8 nucleotides match TRBD2. The V segment lost 1 base and the J segment 11 bases; nucleotides outside the gene matches: 2. The V gene's germline CDR1 is SGHTA and CDR2 FQGNSA. The CDR3 covers 12 residues. The CDR3 reads CASSLELAEQYF. CDR3 coding DNA: TGTGCCAGCAGCTTAGAACTAGCGGAGCAGTATTTT.

The chain uses TRBV5-1 and TRBJ2-5; tentatively, D is TRBD2 (5 bases). This CDR3 contains 15 residues. The V end lost 0 bases, the J end lost 1 base, and 10 bases lay between the germline ends. Germline CDR1 is SGHRS and CDR2 is YFSETQ. Here the CDR3 DNA reads TGCGCCAGCAGCTTGGTAATAGGGAGCCAAGAGACCCAGTACTTC. Its translation: CASSLVIGSQETQYF.

The chain links TRBV3-1 (or the pseudogene TRBV3-2) to TRBJ1-3; D possibly corresponds to TRBD1 (6 bases). V was trimmed by 0 bases and J by 7 bases, leaving 13 bases between them. Germline CDR1 reads LGHDT; CDR2 reads YNNKEL (reference sequence). The CDR3 runs to 15 residues. DNA for the CDR3: TGTGCCAGCAGCCAAGAAGGGGGGGCCAGGAACACCATATATTTT. Translation gives CASSQEGGARNTIYF.

V and J are TRBV10-2 and TRBJ2-4; D is uncertain. The length of the CDR3 is 14 residues. Germline values: CDR1 WSHSY, CDR2 SAAADI. V dropped 2 bases and J dropped 0 bases, with 5 bases sitting between them. The CDR3 region is CASSEGLAKNIQYF. CDR3 coding DNA: TGCGCCAGCAGTGAGGGCTTAGCCAAAAACATTCAGTACTTC.

The chain links TRBV19 to TRBJ1-2; no firm D call. V dropped 6 bases and J dropped 4 bases, with 12 bases sitting between them. In germline, CDR1 is LNHDA, CDR2 SQIVND (reference sequence). The CDR3 spans 13 residues. The CDR3 nucleotides are TGTGCCAGTAGCCCGCTGACTTTCTATGGCTACACCTTC. Its protein is CASSPLTFYGYTF.

J is TRBJ1-3 and V is TRBV28; tentative D call: TRBD1 (6 bases). V was clipped by 5 bases and J by 0 bases, with 14 bases between them. Germline V gene lookup returns CDR1 MDHEN and CDR2 SYDVKM. The CDR3 loop spans 16 amino acids. The CDR3 sequence: CASSRPGTSSGNTIYF. The DNA for the CDR3 is TGTGCCAGCAGTCGTCCCGGGACAAGCTCTGGAAACACCATATATTTT.

This chain links TRBV7-8 with TRBJ2-1; TRBD2 agrees at 10 bases. Trimming removed 6 bases from V and 7 bases from J; junction bases left unmatched: 18. Germline assignment: CDR1 SGHVS and CDR2 FQNEAQ. This CDR3 spans 18 amino acids. The CDR3 is CASRPSGGWLAGDNEQFF. The CDR3 DNA is TGTGCCAGCAGACCTAGCGGGGGCTGGCTAGCGGGGGATAATGAGCAGTTCTTC.

The V and J genes are TRBV9 and TRBJ2-1, with TRBD1 matching over 8 bases. V gave up 0 bases and J gave up 8 bases; unmatched junction bases: 10. Germline V gives CDR1 SGDLS, CDR2 YYNGEE. This CDR3 region has 16 residues. The CDR3 DNA reads as TGTGCCAGCAGCGTAGGGGAGACAGGGGTCTTTTATGAGCAGTTCTTC. Translation gives CASSVGETGVFYEQFF.